These T cell receptor beta chains were read from a single sample in a study of T cell responses to AZD1222 COVID-19 vaccine. The assay was immunoSEQ multiplex PCR, and TCRdb's table has in-frame clones only and misses some. The sample yields approximately 150,000 clones, 92% seen once. Sample: peripheral blood, taken 28 days after the second AZD1222 dose. Receptor source: an adult who received the AZD1222 COVID-19 vaccine. The CDR3 runs from the conserved cysteine through the conserved F or W. Fields, in order: clone size, J gene, CDR3 length, V gene, D gene, CDR3 DNA, CDR3 protein. A D gene is named only where the DNA matches it firmly. Size values are once, few and many counts, or a class for expanded clones, and some rows have none.

clone size: -
J gene: TRBJ1-1
CDR3 length: 17
V gene: TRBV9
D gene: TRBD1
CDR3 DNA: TGTGCCAGCAGCGCGGGACAGGGCCCCTTTTGGAACACTGAAGCTTTCTTT
CDR3 protein: CASSAGQGPFWNTEAFF

clone size: -
J gene: TRBJ2-1
CDR3 length: 11
V gene: TRBV3-1/TRBV3-2
D gene: -
CDR3 DNA: TGTGCCAGCAGCTACCGCCTATTGCAGTTCTTC
CDR3 protein: CASSYRLLQFF

clone size: once
J gene: TRBJ1-6
CDR3 length: 13
V gene: TRBV6-6
D gene: -
CDR3 DNA: TGTGCCAGCAGTTCCCCTGAGAATTCACCCCTCCACTTT
CDR3 protein: CASSSPENSPLHF

clone size: -
J gene: TRBJ2-3
CDR3 length: 12
V gene: TRBV11-2
D gene: -
CDR3 DNA: TGTGCCAGCAGCTTACGAGCGGATACGCAGTATTTT
CDR3 protein: CASSLRADTQYF

clone size: once
J gene: TRBJ2-7
CDR3 length: 13
V gene: TRBV6-2/TRBV6-3
D gene: TRBD1
CDR3 DNA: TGTGCCAGCAGTTACAGGACAGGCTCCGAGCAGTACTTC
CDR3 protein: CASSYRTGSEQYF

clone size: -
J gene: TRBJ1-3
CDR3 length: 16
V gene: TRBV12-5
D gene: -
CDR3 DNA: TGTGCTAGTGGTTTGGTAGGGGTAACCTCTGGAAACACCATATATTTT
CDR3 protein: CASGLVGVTSGNTIYF

clone size: -
J gene: TRBJ1-5
CDR3 length: 14
V gene: TRBV2
D gene: -
CDR3 DNA: TGTGCCAGCAGTGATAGGGCGGAAGATCAGCCCCAGCATTTT
CDR3 protein: CASSDRAEDQPQHF

clone size: -
J gene: TRBJ1-1
CDR3 length: 13
V gene: TRBV7-9
D gene: -
CDR3 DNA: TGTGCCAGCACCCGTTCCCCAGGGGCTGAAGCTTTCTTT
CDR3 protein: CASTRSPGAEAFF

clone size: -
J gene: TRBJ2-7
CDR3 length: 13
V gene: TRBV3-1/TRBV3-2
D gene: TRBD2
CDR3 DNA: TGTGCCAGCGGACTAGCGGGGACCTACGAGCAGTACTTC
CDR3 protein: CASGLAGTYEQYF

clone size: -
J gene: TRBJ2-1
CDR3 length: 12
V gene: TRBV5-1
D gene: TRBD2
CDR3 DNA: TGCGCCAGCAGCTTAGTAGCGGGGGAGCAGTTCTTC
CDR3 protein: CASSLVAGEQFF

clone size: -
J gene: TRBJ1-3
CDR3 length: 13
V gene: TRBV7-2
D gene: -
CDR3 DNA: TGTGCCAGCAGCCCCTCCAATGGAAACACCATATATTTT
CDR3 protein: CASSPSNGNTIYF

clone size: -
J gene: TRBJ1-3
CDR3 length: 15
V gene: TRBV5-1
D gene: -
CDR3 DNA: TGCGCCAGCAGCCAGCAGCCTGACTCTGGAAACACCATATATTTT
CDR3 protein: CASSQQPDSGNTIYF